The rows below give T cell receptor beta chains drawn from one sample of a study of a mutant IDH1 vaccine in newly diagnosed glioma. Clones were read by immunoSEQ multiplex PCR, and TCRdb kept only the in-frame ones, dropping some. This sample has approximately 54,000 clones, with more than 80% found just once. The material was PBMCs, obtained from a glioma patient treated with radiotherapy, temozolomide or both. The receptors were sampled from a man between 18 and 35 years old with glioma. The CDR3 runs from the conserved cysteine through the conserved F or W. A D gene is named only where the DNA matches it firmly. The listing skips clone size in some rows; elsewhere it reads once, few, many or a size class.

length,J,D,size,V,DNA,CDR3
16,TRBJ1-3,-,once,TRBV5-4,TGTGCCAGCACCTCTCGCCGGGAACCCTCTGGAAACACCATATATTTT,CASTSRREPSGNTIYF
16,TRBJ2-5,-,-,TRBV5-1,TGCGCCAGCAGCTTACGGGGGACCCGAGCGCGGGAGACCCAGTACTTC,CASSLRGTRARETQYF
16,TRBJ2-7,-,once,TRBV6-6,TGTGCCAGCAGTTACTCGATTGGGTTACCCTCCTACGAGCAGTACTTC,CASSYSIGLPSYEQYF
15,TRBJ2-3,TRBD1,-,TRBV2,TGTGCCAGCAGTGTCCGGGACAGAAACACAGATACGCAGTATTTT,CASSVRDRNTDTQYF
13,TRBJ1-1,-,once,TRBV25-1,TGTGCCAGCAGTGCGGACAGTAACACTGAAGCTTTCTTT,CASSADSNTEAFF
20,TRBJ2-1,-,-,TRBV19,TGTGCCAGTAGTGGATCTAGCGTAACGGGGGAACGAGACTCCTACAATGAGCAGTTCTTC,CASSGSSVTGERDSYNEQFF
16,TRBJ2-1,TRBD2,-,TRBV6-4,TGTGCCAGCGGTATCCCGAGCGGGAGGGTAAGCAATGAGCAGTTCTTC,CASGIPSGRVSNEQFF
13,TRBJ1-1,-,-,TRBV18,TGTGCCAGCTCACCCAACGGCAACACTGAAGCTTTCTTT,CASSPNGNTEAFF
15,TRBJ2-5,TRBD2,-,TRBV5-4,TGTGCCAGCAGCTTGGATGGGACTAGGCGAGAGACCCAGTACTTC,CASSLDGTRRETQYF
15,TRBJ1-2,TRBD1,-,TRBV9,TGTGCCAGCAGCATCTGGGACAGGCAATCCTATGGCTACACCTTC,CASSIWDRQSYGYTF
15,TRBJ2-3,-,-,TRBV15,TGTGCCACCAGCAGGGGCAGGGGCAACACAGATACGCAGTATTTT,CATSRGRGNTDTQYF
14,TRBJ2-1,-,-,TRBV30,TGTGCCTGGAGTCAGGGTCGGGGAGGCAATGAGCAGTTCTTC,CAWSQGRGGNEQFF
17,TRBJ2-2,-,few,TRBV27,TGTGCCAGCAGTCACCCGACGCGGCAGCTGAACACCGGGGAGCTGTTTTTT,CASSHPTRQLNTGELFF
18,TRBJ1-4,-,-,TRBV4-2,TGTGCCAGCAGCCAGCGACAGAAGATACCTGCAACTAATGAAAAACTGTTTTTT,CASSQRQKIPATNEKLFF
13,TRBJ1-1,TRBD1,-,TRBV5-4,TGTGCCAGCAGCCCCCAGGGGGGCACTGAAGCTTTCTTT,CASSPQGGTEAFF
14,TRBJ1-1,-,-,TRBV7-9,TGTGCCAGCAGCTACGAGGTAGCAGGCCTTGAAGCTTTCTTT,CASSYEVAGLEAFF
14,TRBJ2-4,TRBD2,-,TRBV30,TGTGCCTGGAGTGTACTGGGAGGGCGGGACATTCAGTACTTC,CAWSVLGGRDIQYF
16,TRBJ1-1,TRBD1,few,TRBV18,TGTGCCAGCTCACAGGACAGGTATATGTATGACACTGAAGCTTTCTTT,CASSQDRYMYDTEAFF
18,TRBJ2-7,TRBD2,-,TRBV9,TGTGCCAGCAGCCCCTATCCGGGACTAGCGGTCAGCTCCTACGAGCAGTACTTC,CASSPYPGLAVSSYEQYF
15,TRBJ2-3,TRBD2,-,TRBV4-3,TGCGCCAGCTCCTCACTAGCGGGATCGGGAGATACGCAGTATTTT,CASSSLAGSGDTQYF
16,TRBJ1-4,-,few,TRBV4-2,TGTGCCAGCAGCCCTGAATCGGGTCGGACTAATGAAAAACTGTTTTTT,CASSPESGRTNEKLFF
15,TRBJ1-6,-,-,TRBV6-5,TGTGCCAGCAGTGGAGGTGTCCTCTATAATTCACCCCTCCACTTT,CASSGGVLYNSPLHF
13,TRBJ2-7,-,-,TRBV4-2,TGTGCCAGCAGCCAGAGCTACAACTACGAGCAGTACTTC,CASSQSYNYEQYF
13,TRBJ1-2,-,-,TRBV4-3,TGCGCCAGCAGCCTTACCTTACAGGGCGGGGACACCTTC,CASSLTLQGGDTF
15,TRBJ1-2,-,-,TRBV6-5,TGTGCCAGCAGTTACTCGGGCAGGGCCGCTCATGGCTACACCTTC,CASSYSGRAAHGYTF
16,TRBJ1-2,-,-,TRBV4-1,TGCGCCAGCAGCCAAGGGGCGGACGGGGGAGGTTATGGCTACACCTTC,CASSQGADGGGYGYTF
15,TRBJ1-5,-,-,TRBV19,TGTGCCAGTAGTATACGGGTACATAGCAATCAGCCCCAGCATTTT,CASSIRVHSNQPQHF